This T cell receptor beta chain was identified during a study of beta chain features in type 1 diabetes. Findings of the study overall: No resolution was reached here on whether HLA type influences TCRB rearrangement. Type 1 diabetes patients had moderately but significantly shorter TCRB CDR3s in all four CD4+ subsets. In type 1 diabetes patients, VDJ junctions had fewer insertions; deletions at these junctions were more frequent.

Sequencing targeted expressed TCRB transcripts, as all isolated RNA had been reverse transcribed. Naive, central memory and regulatory T cell samples came to a mean of approximately 3.57 million reads. The data were produced by immunoSEQ multiplex PCR, yet TCRdb's version contains in-frame clones alone and is incomplete. The sample records 680,000 or so clones, around 15% being singletons. With regard to this clone: Its antigen is as yet unknown.

CDR1 is SGHNT, CDR2 YYREEE, per germline (reference sequence). CDR3 length: 15 amino acids. V dropped 4 bases and J dropped 0 bases, with 12 bases sitting between them. What was sequenced was naive CD4+ T cells from blood. The receptor's source is a man between 18 and 35 years old with type 1 diabetes. The chain combines TRBV5-4 with TRBJ2-3, with D possibly matching TRBD2 (7 bases). The CDR3 is CASSRGGLSTDTQYF. The CDR3 DNA sequence: TGTGCCAGCAGCCGCGGGGGCCTGAGCACAGATACGCAGTATTTT.